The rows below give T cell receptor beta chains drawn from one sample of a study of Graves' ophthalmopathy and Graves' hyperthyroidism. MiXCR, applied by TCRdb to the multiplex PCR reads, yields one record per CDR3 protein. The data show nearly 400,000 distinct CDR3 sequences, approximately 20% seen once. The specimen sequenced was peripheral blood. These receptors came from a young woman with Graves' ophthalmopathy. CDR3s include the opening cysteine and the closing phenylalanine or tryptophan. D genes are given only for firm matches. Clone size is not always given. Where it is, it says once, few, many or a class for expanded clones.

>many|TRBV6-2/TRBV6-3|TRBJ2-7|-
CASNEDKGQLYEQYF
TGTGCCAGCAATGAGGATAAGGGGCAACTCTACGAGCAGTACTTC
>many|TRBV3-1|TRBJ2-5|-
CASSQSGLRERETQYF
TGTGCCAGCAGCCAGAGCGGGTTACGGGAAAGGGAGACCCAGTACTTC
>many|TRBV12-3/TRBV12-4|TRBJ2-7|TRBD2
CASSLRGGLGYEQYF
TGTGCCAGCAGTTTAAGGGGGGGACTAGGCTACGAGCAGTACTTC
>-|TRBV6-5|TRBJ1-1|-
CASSYTSRGSNTEAFF
TGTGCCAGCAGTTATACTTCCAGGGGCTCTAACACTGAAGCTTTCTTT
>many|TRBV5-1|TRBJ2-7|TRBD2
CASSQGLAGTYEQYF
TGCGCCAGCAGCCAAGGACTAGCGGGTACCTACGAGCAGTACTTC
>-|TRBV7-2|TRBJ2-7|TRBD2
CASSWYARGGFEQYF
TGTGCCAGCAGCTGGTACGCGCGGGGGGGATTCGAGCAGTACTTC
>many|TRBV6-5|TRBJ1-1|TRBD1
CASRRTGGLHTEAFF
TGTGCCAGCAGGAGGACAGGGGGCCTTCACACTGAAGCTTTCTTT
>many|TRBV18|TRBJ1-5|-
CASSAYSGNQPQHF
TGTGCCAGCTCAGCTTACAGTGGCAATCAGCCCCAGCATTTT
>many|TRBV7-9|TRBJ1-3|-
CASTLSRVSGNTIYF
TGTGCCAGCACCCTTAGCCGGGTCTCTGGAAACACCATATATTTT
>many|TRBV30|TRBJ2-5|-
CAWSVQIQETQYF
TGTGCCTGGAGTGTACAGATCCAAGAGACCCAGTACTTC
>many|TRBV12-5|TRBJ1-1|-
CASGLGEGTEAFF
TGTGCTAGTGGTTTGGGTGAAGGAACTGAAGCTTTCTTT
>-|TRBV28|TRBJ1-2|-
CASSSTSSKTGIYGYTF
TGTGCCAGCAGTTCCACCTCCTCTAAGACAGGAATTTATGGCTACACCTTC
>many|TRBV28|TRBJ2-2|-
CASSLGSLTGELFF
TGTGCCAGCAGTTTGGGCAGCCTCACCGGGGAGCTGTTTTTT
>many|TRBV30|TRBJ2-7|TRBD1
CAWSSGTGRSYEQYF
TGTGCCTGGAGTTCCGGGACAGGGAGGAGTTACGAGCAGTACTTC
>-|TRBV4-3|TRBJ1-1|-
CASSPSWGPPSPEAFF
TGCGCCAGCAGCCCTAGCTGGGGCCCCCCAAGCCCTGAAGCTTTCTTT
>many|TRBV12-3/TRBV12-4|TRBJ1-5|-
CASSLSISNQPQHF
TGTGCCAGCAGTTTATCGATTAGCAATCAGCCCCAGCATTTT
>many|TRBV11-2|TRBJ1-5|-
CASSLQGALGGQPQHF
TGTGCCAGCAGCCTCCAAGGGGCCCTCGGTGGGCAGCCCCAGCATTTT
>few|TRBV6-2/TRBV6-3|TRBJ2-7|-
CASHQLPTASAEQYF
TGTGCCAGCCACCAATTACCGACAGCCTCGGCCGAGCAGTACTTC
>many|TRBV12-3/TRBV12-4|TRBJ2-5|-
CASSLPGPRETQYF
TGTGCCAGCAGTTTGCCGGGGCCTCGGGAGACCCAGTACTTC
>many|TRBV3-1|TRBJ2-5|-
CASSQKETQYF
TGTGCCAGCAGCCAGAAAGAGACCCAGTACTTC
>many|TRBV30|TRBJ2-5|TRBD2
CAWTSGGLAGQETQYF
TGTGCCTGGACATCTGGGGGACTAGCGGGACAAGAGACCCAGTACTTC
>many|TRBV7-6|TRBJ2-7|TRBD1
CASSRTGALYEQYF
TGTGCCAGCAGCAGAACAGGGGCCCTCTACGAGCAGTACTTC
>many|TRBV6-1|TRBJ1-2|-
CASSEDRQTFYGYTF
TGTGCCAGCAGTGAAGATCGACAGACCTTTTATGGCTACACCTTC
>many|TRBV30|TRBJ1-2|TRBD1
CAWSGDRGDDYGYTF
TGTGCCTGGAGTGGGGACAGGGGGGATGACTATGGCTACACCTTC
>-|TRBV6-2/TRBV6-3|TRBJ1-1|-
CASSDRGRGENTEAFF
TGTGCCAGCAGTGACCGGGGCCGGGGGGAAAACACTGAAGCTTTCTTT
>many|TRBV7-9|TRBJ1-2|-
CASTSLTYSVGTF
TGTGCCAGCACCTCCCTAACTTACTCAGTGGGGACCTTC
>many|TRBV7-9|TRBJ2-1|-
CASSLEGLYNEQFF
TGTGCCAGCAGCTTAGAAGGACTATACAATGAGCAGTTCTTC
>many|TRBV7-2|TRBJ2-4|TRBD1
CASSFVGQILAKNIQYF
TGTGCCAGCAGCTTTGTGGGACAGATCCTAGCCAAAAACATTCAGTACTTC
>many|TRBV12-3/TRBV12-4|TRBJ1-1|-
CASSLRGTSNARAEAFF
TGTGCCAGCAGTTTAAGGGGGACGTCCAACGCAAGGGCTGAAGCTTTCTTT
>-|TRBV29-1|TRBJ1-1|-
CSVAEGVRTEAFF
TGCAGCGTCGCTGAGGGGGTGCGCACTGAAGCTTTCTTT
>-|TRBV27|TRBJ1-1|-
CASTPLHTGTEAFF
TGTGCCAGCACCCCACTTCATACGGGGACTGAAGCTTTCTTT
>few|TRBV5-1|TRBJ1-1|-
CASSVTTGTEAFF
TGCGCCAGCTCGGTGACCACCGGGACTGAAGCTTTCTTT
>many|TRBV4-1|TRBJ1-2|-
CASSPAIQDRFYGYTF
TGCGCCAGCAGCCCCGCAATACAAGACAGATTCTATGGCTACACCTTC
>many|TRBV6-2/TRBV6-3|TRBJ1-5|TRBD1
CASSYSRGQGRSNQPQHF
TGTGCCAGCAGTTACTCGAGGGGACAGGGGCGAAGCAATCAGCCCCAGCATTTT
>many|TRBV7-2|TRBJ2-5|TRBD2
CASSRLAAGGETQYF
TGTGCCAGCAGCCGACTAGCGGCGGGGGGAGAGACCCAGTACTTC
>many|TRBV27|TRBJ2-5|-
CASSLSFEGKETQYF
TGTGCCAGCAGTTTATCATTCGAGGGGAAGGAGACCCAGTACTTC
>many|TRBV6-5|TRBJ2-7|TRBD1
CASRLTGITSEQYF
TGTGCCAGCAGATTGACAGGGATCACCTCCGAGCAGTACTTC
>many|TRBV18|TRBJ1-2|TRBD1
CASSPSGTEAYGYTF
TGTGCCAGCTCACCCTCCGGGACAGAAGCCTATGGCTACACCTTC
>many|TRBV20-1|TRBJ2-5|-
CSAPSLDRRVGTLETQYF
TGCAGTGCTCCTTCTCTAGATCGGAGAGTTGGGACTCTTGAGACCCAGTACTTC
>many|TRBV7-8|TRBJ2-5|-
CASSPRWETQYF
TGTGCCAGCAGCCCCAGATGGGAGACCCAGTACTTC
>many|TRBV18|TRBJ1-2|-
CASSPEAGNGYGYTF
TGTGCCAGCTCACCAGAGGCAGGGAATGGCTATGGCTACACCTTC
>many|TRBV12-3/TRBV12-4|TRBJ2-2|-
CASSLVRGRTGELFF
TGTGCCAGCAGTTTAGTCAGGGGCCGGACCGGGGAGCTGTTTTTT
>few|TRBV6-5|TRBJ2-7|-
CASSTRGSSYEQYF
TGTGCCAGCAGTACTCGGGGCAGCTCCTACGAGCAGTACTTC
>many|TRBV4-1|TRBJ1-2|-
CASSRGGWGRTVGWAGGYTF
TGCGCCAGCAGCCGGGGGGGGTGGGGCAGAACGGTTGGTTGGGCCGGTGGCTACACCTTC
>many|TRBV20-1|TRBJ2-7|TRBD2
CSARGREGLYEQYF
TGCAGTGCTAGAGGGCGGGAGGGCCTATACGAGCAGTACTTC
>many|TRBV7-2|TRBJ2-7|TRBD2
CASSSGLAEPYEQYF
TGTGCCAGCAGCTCGGGACTAGCGGAACCTTACGAGCAGTACTTC
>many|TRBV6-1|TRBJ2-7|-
CASNGDGGSCEQYF
TGTGCCAGCAACGGGGACGGGGGATCCTGCGAGCAGTACTTC